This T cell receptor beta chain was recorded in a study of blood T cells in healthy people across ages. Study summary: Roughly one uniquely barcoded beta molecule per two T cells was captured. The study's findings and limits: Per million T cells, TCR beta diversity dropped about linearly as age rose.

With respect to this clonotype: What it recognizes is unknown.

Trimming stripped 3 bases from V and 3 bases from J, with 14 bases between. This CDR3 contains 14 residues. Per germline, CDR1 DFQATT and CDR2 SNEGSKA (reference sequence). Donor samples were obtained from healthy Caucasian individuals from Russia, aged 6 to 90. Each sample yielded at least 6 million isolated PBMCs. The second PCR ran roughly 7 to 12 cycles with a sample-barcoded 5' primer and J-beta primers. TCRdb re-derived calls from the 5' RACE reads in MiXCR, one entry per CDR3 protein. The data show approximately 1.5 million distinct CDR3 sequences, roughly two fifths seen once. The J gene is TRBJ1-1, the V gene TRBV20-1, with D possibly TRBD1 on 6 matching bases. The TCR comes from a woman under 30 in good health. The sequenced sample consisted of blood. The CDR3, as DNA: TGCAGTGCTAGGGGACAAATAGGGTACACTGAAGCTTTCTTT. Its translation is CSARGQIGYTEAFF.